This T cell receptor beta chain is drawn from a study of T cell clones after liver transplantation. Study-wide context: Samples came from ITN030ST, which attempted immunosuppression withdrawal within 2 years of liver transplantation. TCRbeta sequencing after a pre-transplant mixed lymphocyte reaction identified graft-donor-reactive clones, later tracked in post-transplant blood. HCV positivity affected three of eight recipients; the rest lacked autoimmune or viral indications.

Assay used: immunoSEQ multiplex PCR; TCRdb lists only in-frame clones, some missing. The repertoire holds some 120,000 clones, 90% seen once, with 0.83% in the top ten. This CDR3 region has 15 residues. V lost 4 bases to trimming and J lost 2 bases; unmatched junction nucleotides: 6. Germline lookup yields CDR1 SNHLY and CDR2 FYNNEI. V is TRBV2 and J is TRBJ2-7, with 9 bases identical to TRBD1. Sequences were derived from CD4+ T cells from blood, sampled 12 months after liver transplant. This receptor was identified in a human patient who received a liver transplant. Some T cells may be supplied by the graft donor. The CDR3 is CASSVGTGFAYEQYF. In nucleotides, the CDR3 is TGTGCCAGCAGTGTAGGGACAGGGTTTGCCTACGAGCAGTACTTC.